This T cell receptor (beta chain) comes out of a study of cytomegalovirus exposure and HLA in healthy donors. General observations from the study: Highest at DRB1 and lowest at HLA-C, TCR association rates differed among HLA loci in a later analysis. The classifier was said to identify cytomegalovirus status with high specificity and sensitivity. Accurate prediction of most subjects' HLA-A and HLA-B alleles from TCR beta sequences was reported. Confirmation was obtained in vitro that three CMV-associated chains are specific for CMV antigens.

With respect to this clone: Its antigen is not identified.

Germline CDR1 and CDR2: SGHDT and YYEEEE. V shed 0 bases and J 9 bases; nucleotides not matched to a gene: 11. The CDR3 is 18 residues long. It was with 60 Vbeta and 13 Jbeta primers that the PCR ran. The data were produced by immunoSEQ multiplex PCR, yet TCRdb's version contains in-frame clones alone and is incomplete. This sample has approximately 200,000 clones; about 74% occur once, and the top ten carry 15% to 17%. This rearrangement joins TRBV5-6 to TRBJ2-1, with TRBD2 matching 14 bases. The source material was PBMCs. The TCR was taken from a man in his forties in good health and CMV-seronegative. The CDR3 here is CASSLVSSGLAGVGEQFF. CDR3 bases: TGTGCCAGCAGCTTGGTCTCTTCGGGACTAGCGGGAGTAGGTGAGCAGTTCTTC. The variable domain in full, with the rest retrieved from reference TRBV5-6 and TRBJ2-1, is DAGVTQSPTHLIKTRGQQVTLRCSPKSGHDTVSWYQQALGQGPQFIFQYYEEEERQRGNFPDRFSGHQFPNYSSELNVNALLLGDSALYLCASSLVSSGLAGVGEQFFGPGTRLTVL.